This T cell receptor beta chain was recorded in a study of T cell responses to AZD1222 COVID-19 vaccine. Study results and caveats: Targets within unmutated variant regions were reportedly found for nearly half of spike-specific TCRs. The sample set comprised mostly white British donors with more females, and clonal diversity was possibly underestimated. The number of AZD1222 recipients seropositive at baseline was only five or six. Following two doses of AZD1222, Spike-specific TCR breadth and depth rose.

CDR1 is SGHDT, CDR2 YYEEEE, per germline. Trimming took off 5 bases at V and 2 bases at J, with 20 bases between the two ends. This CDR3 is 16 amino acids long. Profiled with immunoSEQ multiplex PCR; TCRdb holds only in-frame clones, not every one. The table includes 95,000 to 100,000 clones, almost 90% detected once. A note on this clone: No antigen is known for it.

The sequence was obtained from an adult who received the AZD1222 COVID-19 vaccine. Material: peripheral blood, obtained 28 days after the second AZD1222 dose. The chain is built from TRBV5-6 and TRBJ2-7, with D maybe TRBD2 (7 bases). The CDR3 reads CASRGGRRGGTYEQYF. For the CDR3, the DNA is TGTGCCAGCAGGGGTGGGCGGAGGGGGGGAACCTACGAGCAGTACTTC. The variable domain in full, completed from reference TRBV5-6 and TRBJ2-7, reads DAGVTQSPTHLIKTRGQQVTLRCSPKSGHDTVSWYQQALGQGPQFIFQYYEEEERQRGNFPDRFSGHQFPNYSSELNVNALLLGDSALYLCASRGGRRGGTYEQYFGPGTRLTVT.